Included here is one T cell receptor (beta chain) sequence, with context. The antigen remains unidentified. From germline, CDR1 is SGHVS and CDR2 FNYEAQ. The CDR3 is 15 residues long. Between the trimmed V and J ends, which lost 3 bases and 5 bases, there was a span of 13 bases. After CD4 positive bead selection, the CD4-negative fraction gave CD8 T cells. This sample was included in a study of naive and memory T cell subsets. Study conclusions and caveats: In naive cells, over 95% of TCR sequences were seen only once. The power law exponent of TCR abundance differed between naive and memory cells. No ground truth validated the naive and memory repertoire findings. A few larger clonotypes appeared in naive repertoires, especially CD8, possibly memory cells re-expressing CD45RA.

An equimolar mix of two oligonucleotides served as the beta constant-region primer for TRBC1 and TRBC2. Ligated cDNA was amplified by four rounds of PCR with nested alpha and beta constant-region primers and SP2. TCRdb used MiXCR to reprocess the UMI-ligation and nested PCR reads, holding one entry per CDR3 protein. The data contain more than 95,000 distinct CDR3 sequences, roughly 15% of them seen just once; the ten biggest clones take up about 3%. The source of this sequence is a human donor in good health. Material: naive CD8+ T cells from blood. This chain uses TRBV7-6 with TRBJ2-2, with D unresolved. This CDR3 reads CASSLGHGGTGELFF. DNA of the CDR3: TGTGCCAGCAGCTTGGGCCACGGTGGGACCGGGGAGCTGTTTTTT.